This T cell receptor beta chain comes out of a study of T cells after yellow fever vaccination. Background on the study: Preparation of the low-cell-number fractions used SMART-Seq v4 Ultra Low Input. Study-level points and caveats: On re-exposure, the response was weaker but peaked faster, at day 5 versus 15.

CDR3 length: 12 amino acids. Trimming removed 7 bases at V and 7 bases at J, with 13 bases between. Germline CDR1 reads SQVTM; CDR2 reads ANQGSEA. TCRdb itself ran the 5' RACE reads through MiXCR, one entry per CDR3 protein. The sample has 450,000 to 550,000 distinct CDR3 sequences, roughly a fifth seen once; the top ten hold roughly an eighth. This clonotype came up a few times. Its antigen is not identified. The chain couples TRBV29-1 to TRBJ2-2; either TRBD1 or TRBD2 may fit D (6 bases each). Material: PBMCs, obtained 15 days after the yellow fever booster vaccination. This TCR derives from a man aged 25-40 years who received the YFV17D yellow fever vaccine. The CDR3 DNA follows: TGCAGCGCACGGGGGCAGGACGGGGAGCTGTTTTTT. This translates into CSARGQDGELFF.